These 11 T cell receptor beta chains share one sample of origin, sequenced in a study of T cell responses to AZD1222 COVID-19 vaccine. Profiled with immunoSEQ multiplex PCR; TCRdb holds only in-frame clones, not every one. The table includes more than 85,000 clones, 88% detected once. The starting material was peripheral blood, obtained on day 0 of AZD1222 vaccination. The receptors stem from an adult in good health.

V usage is TRBV5-1 and J usage is TRBJ1-1, with 7 bases lining up with TRBD1. This CDR3 region has 14 residues. Germline CDR1 is SGHRS and CDR2 is YFSETQ. Unmatched junction bases numbered 6, after V lost 3 bases and J lost 4 bases. CDR3 sequence reads: CASSSLRQGTEAFF. In DNA form, the CDR3 reads TGCGCCAGCAGCTCCCTTAGACAGGGCACTGAAGCTTTCTTT.

J is TRBJ1-1 and V is TRBV2; a weak D match, TRBD1 (5 bases). CDR3 length: 14 amino acids. V was clipped by 3 bases and J by 6 bases, with 14 bases between them. The germline V gene encodes CDR1 SNHLY and CDR2 FYNNEI. The CDR3 spells CASSDDAGDPEAFF. Written as DNA, the CDR3 is TGTGCCAGCAGTGACGACGCGGGGGACCCTGAAGCTTTCTTT.

The gene calls are TRBV25-1 and TRBJ2-5; unclear D gene. Germline CDR1 MGHDK, CDR2 SYGVNS. The V end lost 5 bases, the J end lost 4 bases, and 8 bases lay between the germline ends. The CDR3 covers 12 residues. The CDR3 nucleotides are TGTGCCAGCAGTAGTTACCTAGAGACCCAGTACTTC. Protein sequence: CASSSYLETQYF.

The chain joins TRBV6-1 to TRBJ1-3, with D maybe TRBD1 (6 bases). V lost 2 bases to trimming and J lost 0 bases, with 11 bases between them. CDR3 length equals 16 residues. Germline V gene lookup returns CDR1 MNHNS and CDR2 SASEGT. The CDR3 sequence is CASSEQGSISGNTIYF. CDR3 sequence (DNA): TGTGCCAGCAGTGAACAGGGGTCCATCTCTGGAAACACCATATATTTT.

The J gene is TRBJ2-1, the V gene TRBV7-9, with D possibly being TRBD1 (6 bases). V was trimmed by 4 bases and J by 6 bases, leaving 10 bases between them. Germline values: CDR1 SEHNR, CDR2 FQNEAQ (reference sequence). The CDR3 is made up of 13 amino acids. DNA for the CDR3: TGTGCCAGCAGCTCGGGACAACGCAATGAGCAGTTCTTC. Its translation: CASSSGQRNEQFF.

This chain joins TRBV23-1 and TRBJ2-5; D not resolved. TRBV23-1 is sorted into the ORF group, with uncertain function. CDR3 length equals 18 residues. Trimming left V 1 base short and J 2 bases short, with 20 bases between. The CDR3 protein is CASSQYPRTNPLQETQYF. Written as DNA, the CDR3 is TGCGCCAGCAGTCAATACCCACGGACCAACCCTTTACAAGAGACCCAGTACTTC.

The genes are TRBV5-4 and TRBJ2-1; 7 bases match TRBD2. CDR3 length: 13 amino acids. Germline V CDR1 and CDR2: SGHNT, YYREEE (reference sequence). V shed 3 bases, J shed 7 bases, and the junction held 4 bases outside the gene matches. The CDR3 nucleotides are TGTGCCAGCAGCTCTGGACTAGTAAATGAGCAGTTCTTC. Translated: CASSSGLVNEQFF.

This chain uses TRBV3-1 (or the pseudogene TRBV3-2) with TRBJ2-1; 10 positions agree with TRBD2. The junction had 3 bases not matched to a gene; V was cut back by 4 bases and J by 9 bases. Germline V lookup: CDR1 LGHDT, CDR2 YNNKEL (reference sequence). The CDR3 is 13 residues long. CDR3 protein: CASSPGTSAEQFF. The CDR3 DNA reads as TGTGCCAGCAGCCCGGGGACTAGCGCTGAGCAGTTCTTC.

The chain couples TRBV11-2 to TRBJ2-1; 7 bases agree with TRBD1. Germline-derived CDR1 and CDR2 are SGHAT and FQNNGV. The CDR3 is made up of 14 amino acids. Trimming at V came to 4 bases and at J to 10 bases, leaving 10 bases not matched to a gene. The CDR3 region is CASSSTTGLGEQFF. Here the CDR3 DNA reads TGTGCCAGCAGCTCTACGACAGGGCTGGGGGAGCAGTTCTTC.

The chain carries TRBV2 and TRBJ2-2; D unresolved. The length of the CDR3 is 12 residues. V dropped 7 bases and J dropped 5 bases, with 8 bases sitting between them. Germline assignment: CDR1 SNHLY and CDR2 FYNNEI. The CDR3 coding sequence is TGTGCCAGCATGTGGGGAACCGGGGAGCTGTTTTTT. Amino acids: CASMWGTGELFF.

The chain uses TRBV29-1 and TRBJ1-4, with 7 bases identical to TRBD1. Losses at the gene ends were 7 bases for V and 5 bases for J; bases not matched to a gene: 4. The CDR3 loop spans 12 amino acids. CDR1 is SQVTM and CDR2 is ANQGSEA in the germline V gene. The CDR3 reads CSGGTANEKLFF. The CDR3 nucleotides are TGCAGCGGAGGGACAGCGAATGAAAAACTGTTTTTT.